Reported below is one TCR beta chain. Its antigen is unknown. This sample is drawn from a study of T cells in localized non-small cell lung cancer. Study-level results: Without multi-region sequencing, intratumor heterogeneity could not be excluded. A median approximately 60 of the top 100 tumor clones appeared in adjacent lung.

Here immunoSEQ multiplex PCR was the method, and the copy in TCRdb shows in-frame clones only, minus some. The table lists approximately 89,000 clones, around 82% of them singletons. Trimming cost V 5 bases and J 2 bases, with 14 bases left between them. Per the germline V gene, CDR1 is SGHKS and CDR2 is YYEKEE (reference sequence). This CDR3 contains 15 residues. This TCR was sampled from a man between 40 and 70 years old with stage II squamous cell lung carcinoma. The sequenced sample was PBMCs, obtained before any cancer treatment. The chain recombines TRBV5-5 with TRBJ1-5, with D hard to call. The CDR3 sequence: CASSSKSSGNQPQHF. DNA for the CDR3: TGTGCCAGCAGTTCGAAGAGCAGTGGCAATCAGCCCCAGCATTTT.